This record looks at one TCR beta chain sequence and its context. Authors' processing steps: Reference gene primer amplification gave estimated nucleated cell counts. The repertoire was sequenced with immunoSEQ multiplex PCR; TCRdb's copy has only in-frame clones and lacks some. V, J and clone size are those of that table, while D and trimming were read from the DNA. The sample includes 50,000 to 75,000 clones, roughly 78% seen only once; the top ten take more than 3%. This sample stems from a study of blood T cell repertoires in COVID-19. Background on the study: Sites across the United States, Italy and Spain contributed samples from acute and convalescent COVID-19.

The receptor was derived from a man between 60 and 70 years old with acute or convalescent COVID-19. The sequenced sample consisted of peripheral blood.

CDR3 coding DNA: TGTGCCAGCAGCCAAACAGCCAGCTCCTACAATGAGCAGTTCTTC. Its protein is CASSQTASSYNEQFF. This chain links TRBV7-3 with TRBJ2-1, with no clear D. CDR3 length: 15 amino acids. Between the trimmed V and J ends, which lost 5 bases and 0 bases, there was a span of 11 bases. Germline CDR1 SGHTA, CDR2 FQGTGA.